What follows is one T cell receptor (beta chain) and its context. The antigen is undetermined. The germline V gene encodes CDR1 SGHTA and CDR2 FQGNSA. V was pared by 3 bases and J by 0 bases, with 3 bases of the junction left unmatched. The CDR3 length is 15 residues. This sample stems from a study of cytomegalovirus exposure and HLA in healthy donors. The study, taken as a whole, reports: TCR sequences were mostly rare, though some public TCRs occurred in many donors. It was reported that the classifier diagnosed cytomegalovirus status with high specificity and sensitivity in both the original and validation cohorts. Some V segments, TRBV6-2 and TRBV6-3 among them, were indistinguishable and were therefore excluded.

It was with 60 Vbeta and 13 Jbeta primers that the PCR ran. Sequencing was performed with immunoSEQ multiplex PCR; in TCRdb, only in-frame clones are kept and a portion is missing. Of about 140,000 clones detected, 75% appear once; the ten largest clones hold 10% to 12%. Sequenced input: PBMCs. The gene calls are TRBV7-2 and TRBJ2-3; 7 bases fit TRBD2. This sequence was found in a man between 18 and 29 years old in good health and CMV-seropositive. DNA of the CDR3: TGTGCCAGCAGCTTGAGCGGGATCAGCACAGATACGCAGTATTTT. Residues: CASSLSGISTDTQYF.